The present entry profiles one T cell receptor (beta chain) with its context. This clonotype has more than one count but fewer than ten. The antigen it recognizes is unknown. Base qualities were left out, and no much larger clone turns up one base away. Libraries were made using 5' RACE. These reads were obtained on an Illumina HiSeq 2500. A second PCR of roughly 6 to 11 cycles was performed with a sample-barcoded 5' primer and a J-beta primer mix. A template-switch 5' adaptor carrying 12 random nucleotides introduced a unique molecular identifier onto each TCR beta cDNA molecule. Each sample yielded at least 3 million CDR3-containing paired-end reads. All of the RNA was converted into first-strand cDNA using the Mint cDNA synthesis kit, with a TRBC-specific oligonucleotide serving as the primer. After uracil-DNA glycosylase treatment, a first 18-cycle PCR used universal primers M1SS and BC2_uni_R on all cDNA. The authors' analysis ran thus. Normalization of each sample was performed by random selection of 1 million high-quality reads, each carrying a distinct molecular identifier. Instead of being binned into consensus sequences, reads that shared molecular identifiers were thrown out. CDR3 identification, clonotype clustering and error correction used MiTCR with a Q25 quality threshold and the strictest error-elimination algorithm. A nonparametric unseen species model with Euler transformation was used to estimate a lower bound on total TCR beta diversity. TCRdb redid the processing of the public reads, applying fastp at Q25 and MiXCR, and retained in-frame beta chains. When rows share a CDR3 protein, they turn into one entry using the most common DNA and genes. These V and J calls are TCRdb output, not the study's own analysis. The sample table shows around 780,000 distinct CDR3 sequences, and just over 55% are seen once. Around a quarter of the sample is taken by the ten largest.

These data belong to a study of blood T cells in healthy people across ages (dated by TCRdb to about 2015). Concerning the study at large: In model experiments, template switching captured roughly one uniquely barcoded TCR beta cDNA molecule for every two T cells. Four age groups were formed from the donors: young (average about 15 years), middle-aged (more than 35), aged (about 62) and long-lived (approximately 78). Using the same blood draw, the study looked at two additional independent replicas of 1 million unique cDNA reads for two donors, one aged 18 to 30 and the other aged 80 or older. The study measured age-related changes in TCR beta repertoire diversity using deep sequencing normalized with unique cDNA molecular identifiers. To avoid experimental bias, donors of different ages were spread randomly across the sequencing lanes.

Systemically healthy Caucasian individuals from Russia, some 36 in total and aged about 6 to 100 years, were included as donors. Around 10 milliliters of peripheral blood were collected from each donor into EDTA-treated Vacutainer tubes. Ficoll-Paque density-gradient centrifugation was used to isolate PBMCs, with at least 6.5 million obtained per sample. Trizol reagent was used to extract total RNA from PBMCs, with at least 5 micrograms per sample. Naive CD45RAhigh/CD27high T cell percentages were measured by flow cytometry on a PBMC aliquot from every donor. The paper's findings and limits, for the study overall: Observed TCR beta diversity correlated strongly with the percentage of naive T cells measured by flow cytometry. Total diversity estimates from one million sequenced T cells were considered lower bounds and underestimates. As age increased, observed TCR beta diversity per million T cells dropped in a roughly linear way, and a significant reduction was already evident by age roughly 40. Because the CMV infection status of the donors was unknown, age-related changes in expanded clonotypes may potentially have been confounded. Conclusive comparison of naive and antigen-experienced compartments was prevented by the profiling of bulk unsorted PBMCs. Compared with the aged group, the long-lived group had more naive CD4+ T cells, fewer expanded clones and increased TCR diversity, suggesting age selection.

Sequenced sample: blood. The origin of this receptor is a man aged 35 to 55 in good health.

The CDR3 sequence is CASSSGTSSGFYEQFF. The bases are TGTGCCAGCAGCTCAGGGACTAGTTCTGGATTTTATGAGCAGTTCTTC. The receptor chain draws on TRBV7-2 and TRBJ2-1; TRBD2 fits 8 bases in the junction. V and J are trimmed by 4 bases and 8 bases, and the gene matches miss 13 bases of the junction. The CDR3 numbers 16 residues from cysteine through phenylalanine. Just the 48-base CDR3 DNA is kept, in frame starting at base 1. The germline V gene specifies SGHTA as CDR1 and FQGNSA as CDR2.